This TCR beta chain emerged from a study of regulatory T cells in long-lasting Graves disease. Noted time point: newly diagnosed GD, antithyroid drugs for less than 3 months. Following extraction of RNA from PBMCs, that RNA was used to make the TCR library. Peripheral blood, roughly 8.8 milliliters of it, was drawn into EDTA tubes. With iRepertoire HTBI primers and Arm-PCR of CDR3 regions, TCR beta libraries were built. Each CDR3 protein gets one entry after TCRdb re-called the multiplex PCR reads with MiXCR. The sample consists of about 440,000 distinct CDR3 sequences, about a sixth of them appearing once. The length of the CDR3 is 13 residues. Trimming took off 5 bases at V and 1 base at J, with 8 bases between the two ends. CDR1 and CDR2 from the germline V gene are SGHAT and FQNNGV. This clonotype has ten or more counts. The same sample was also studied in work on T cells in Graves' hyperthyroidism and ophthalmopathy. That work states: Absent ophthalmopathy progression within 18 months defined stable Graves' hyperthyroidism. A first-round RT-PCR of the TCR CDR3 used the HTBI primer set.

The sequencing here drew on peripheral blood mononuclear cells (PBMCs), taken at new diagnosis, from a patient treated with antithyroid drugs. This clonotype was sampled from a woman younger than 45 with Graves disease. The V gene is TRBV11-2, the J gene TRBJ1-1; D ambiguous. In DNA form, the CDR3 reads TGTGCCAGCAGCCCGTACAGGAACACTGAAGCTTTCTTT. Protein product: CASSPYRNTEAFF.